The 21 T cell receptor beta chains below were found in one sample sequenced in a study of cytomegalovirus exposure and HLA in healthy donors. The PCR used 60 Vbeta and 13 Jbeta primers. Generated by immunoSEQ multiplex PCR, the TCRdb table keeps only in-frame clones and is missing some. This table lists approximately 100,000 clones. The sequencing sample was made of PBMCs. The receptor set was obtained from a man aged 45 to 65 in good health and CMV-seropositive.

As concerns this clone: Different DNA sequences within this sample yield the same CDR3. The gene calls are TRBV9 and TRBJ1-1, with D perhaps matching TRBD1 (6 bases). CDR1 and CDR2 (germline): SGDLS, YYNGEE. The V gene lost 4 bases and the J gene lost 3 bases, with 10 bases spanning the gap. CDR3 size: 13 residues. The CDR3 DNA reads TGTGCCAGCAGCCCACCAGGGGACACTGAAGCTTTCTTT. Protein product: CASSPPGDTEAFF.

The gene calls are TRBV15 and TRBJ2-4, with D possibly matching TRBD2 (6 bases). The V end was cut by 0 bases, the J end by 9 bases, with 15 bases between. CDR1 is LNHNV, CDR2 YYDKDF, per germline (reference sequence). The CDR3 is 15 residues long. The CDR3 region has the DNA TGTGCCACCAGCAGAGATATGGGGACCGGGGGCATTCAGTACTTC. This gives the protein CATSRDMGTGGIQYF.

V usage is TRBV6-1 and J usage is TRBJ2-3; 7 bases line up with TRBD2. The CDR3 contains 14 residues. The V gene's germline CDR1 is MNHNS and CDR2 SASEGT. V lost 8 bases to trimming and J lost 5 bases; unmatched junction nucleotides: 10. CDR3 sequence reads: CASRLGGPGDTQYF. CDR3 bases: TGTGCCAGCCGGTTGGGAGGGCCGGGAGATACGCAGTATTTT.

The J gene is TRBJ1-1, the V gene TRBV6-5; D ambiguous. V was pared by 2 bases and J by 0 bases, with 7 bases between. CDR1 MNHEY and CDR2 SVGAGI come from the germline V gene. The CDR3 is made up of 14 amino acids. The CDR3 protein is CASSYRGMNTEAFF. In nucleotides, the CDR3 is TGTGCCAGCAGTTACCGAGGGATGAACACTGAAGCTTTCTTT.

The rearrangement uses TRBV7-2 and TRBJ2-2, with 7 bases aligning to TRBD2. This CDR3 is built from 16 residues. V trimming: 3 bases; J trimming: 5 bases; junction bases outside the gene matches: 9. From germline, CDR1 is SGHTA and CDR2 FQGNSA. CDR3 bases: TGTGCCAGCAGCTTCAGCGGGAATAGAAGGACCGGGGAGCTGTTTTTT. This encodes CASSFSGNRRTGELFF.

V is TRBV20-1 and J is TRBJ1-4; D may be TRBD1 (5 bases). Germline V CDR1 and CDR2: DFQATT, SNEGSKA (reference sequence). Between the trimmed V and J ends, which lost 3 bases and 11 bases, there was a span of 10 bases. The CDR3 length is 11 residues. CDR3 sequence reads: CSARGGDKLFF. The CDR3 nucleotides read TGCAGTGCTAGGGGCGGGGACAAACTGTTTTTT.

The gene calls are TRBV19 and TRBJ2-5; TRBD1 matches at 7 bases. V was pared by 4 bases and J by 5 bases, with 10 bases of the junction left unmatched. Germline CDR1 is LNHDA and CDR2 is SQIVND (reference sequence). The CDR3 length is 15 residues. This chain's CDR3 is CASSTFDRERETQYF. The CDR3 DNA is TGTGCCAGTAGTACGTTTGACAGGGAGAGGGAGACCCAGTACTTC.

The chain employs TRBV5-5 and TRBJ2-7, with D tentatively TRBD2 (6 bases). The CDR3 sequence is 15 residues long. Trimming stripped 0 bases from V and 4 bases from J, with 14 bases between. Germline V gene data show CDR1 as SGHKS and CDR2 as YYEKEE (reference sequence). In DNA form, the CDR3 reads TGTGCCAGCAGCTTGGACCGGGAGCGAACTTACGAGCAGTACTTC. Translated, it gives CASSLDRERTYEQYF.

The chain links TRBV5-6 to TRBJ1-2, with 12 positions matching TRBD1. Germline lookup yields CDR1 SGHDT and CDR2 YYEEEE. Germline trimming cut 3 bases from V and 3 bases from J; bases unmatched to any gene: 3. This CDR3 comprises 15 residues. The CDR3 is CASSSGQGAYYGYTF. In DNA, the CDR3 is TGTGCCAGCAGCTCGGGACAGGGGGCCTACTATGGCTACACCTTC.

The chain links TRBV29-1 to TRBJ1-2; 10 bases align to TRBD1. The length of the CDR3 is 12 residues. V was pared by 6 bases and J by 4 bases, with 2 bases of the junction left unmatched. The V gene's germline CDR1 is SQVTM and CDR2 ANQGSEA. This CDR3 reads CSVGDRGYGYTF. CDR3 nucleotide sequence: TGCAGCGTGGGGGACAGGGGCTATGGCTACACCTTC.

The chain has TRBV5-1 and TRBJ2-7; 7 bases fit TRBD2. In germline, CDR1 is SGHRS, CDR2 YFSETQ. The CDR3 length is 15 residues. The trim removed 4 bases at V and 5 bases at J, leaving 12 bases unmatched. Here the CDR3 DNA reads TGCGCCAGCAGCCCCGCTAGCGGTCCTAACGACGAGCAGTACTTC. This codes for CASSPASGPNDEQYF.

The chain employs TRBV5-1 and TRBJ1-1; the D gene is possibly TRBD1 (6 bases). Trimming pared 3 bases from V and 0 bases from J, leaving 12 bases between. Germline lookup yields CDR1 SGHRS and CDR2 YFSETQ. The CDR3 is made up of 15 amino acids. The CDR3 sequence is CASSSGQPLNTEAFF. For the CDR3, the DNA is TGCGCCAGCAGCTCAGGACAGCCTTTGAACACTGAAGCTTTCTTT.

V gene TRBV20-1 combines with J gene TRBJ1-1; D is uncertain. The CDR3 sequence is 11 residues long. V shed 3 bases and J shed 1 base, with 3 bases lying between them. Germline V gene sequence: CDR1 DFQATT, CDR2 SNEGSKA (reference sequence). DNA of the CDR3: TGCAGTGCTAGGCGGAACACTGAAGCTTTCTTT. It specifies CSARRNTEAFF.

The chain employs TRBV29-1 and TRBJ1-1, with a weak D call TRBD1 (6 bases). Germline V gives CDR1 SQVTM, CDR2 ANQGSEA. CDR3 length: 13 amino acids. Deletions cut 6 bases from V and 1 base from J, with 12 bases between. The CDR3 sequence: CSVTQGTNTEAFF. CDR3 bases: TGCAGCGTCACCCAGGGGACGAACACTGAAGCTTTCTTT.

V usage is TRBV19 and J usage is TRBJ2-3; D is possibly TRBD2 (5 bases). CDR1 LNHDA and CDR2 SQIVND come from the germline V gene (reference sequence). V was pared by 9 bases and J by 4 bases, with 8 bases between. This CDR3 comprises 11 residues. The CDR3 loop is CASQAADTQYF. CDR3 DNA sequence: TGTGCCAGCCAAGCGGCAGATACGCAGTATTTT.

This chain connects TRBV6-5 to TRBJ2-3; D may be TRBD2 (5 bases). V was pared by 2 bases and J by 2 bases, with 8 bases between. The CDR3 spans 14 residues. Germline CDR1 MNHEY, CDR2 SVGAGI. The CDR3 reads CASSYTDSTDTQYF. The CDR3 nucleotides are TGTGCCAGCAGTTACACGGACTCCACAGATACGCAGTATTTT.

The V gene is TRBV11-2, the J gene TRBJ2-7; D gene unclear. The CDR3 is 12 residues long. V was pared by 0 bases and J by 6 bases, with 6 bases between. In germline, CDR1 is SGHAT, CDR2 FQNNGV. In DNA form, the CDR3 reads TGTGCCAGCAGCTTAGAAGAGGTCGAGCAGTACTTC. This sequence encodes CASSLEEVEQYF.

The chain uses TRBV7-9 and TRBJ1-3, with 7 bases that match TRBD1. CDR3 length: 17 residues. With 3 bases clipped from V and 2 bases from J, the junction kept 10 bases outside the gene matches. Germline V CDR1 and CDR2: SEHNR, FQNEAQ (reference sequence). The CDR3 DNA sequence: TGTGCCAGCAGCTTGGGGTCCCGCGACAGGGCTGGAAACACCATATATTTT. It is translated as CASSLGSRDRAGNTIYF.

V and J are TRBV7-9 and TRBJ2-7; no clear D. CDR3 length equals 13 residues. Germline V gives CDR1 SEHNR, CDR2 FQNEAQ (reference sequence). V was clipped by 5 bases and J by 0 bases, with 8 bases between them. CDR3 region: CASSPMSSYEQYF. The CDR3, as DNA: TGTGCCAGCAGCCCAATGAGCTCCTACGAGCAGTACTTC.

The gene calls are TRBV7-9 and TRBJ1-1; possible D gene TRBD1, 6 bases. Trimming pared 5 bases from V and 1 base from J, leaving 23 bases between. The CDR3 spans 18 residues. Germline CDR1 and CDR2: SEHNR and FQNEAQ (reference sequence). CDR3 protein: CASSADVGRVGGNTEAFF. The DNA for the CDR3 is TGTGCCAGCAGCGCCGACGTCGGCAGGGTAGGGGGGAACACTGAAGCTTTCTTT.

The chain uses TRBV11-3 and TRBJ2-5, with 9 positions matching TRBD2. V was pared by 2 bases and J by 5 bases, with 12 bases of the junction left unmatched. The CDR3 contains 17 residues. The germline V gene has CDR1 SGHNT and CDR2 YENEEA. The CDR3 here is CASSLRASAGGMETQYF. Written as DNA, the CDR3 is TGTGCCAGCAGCTTAAGGGCATCAGCGGGAGGAATGGAGACCCAGTACTTC. Together with reference TRBV11-3 and TRBJ2-5, the CDR3 gives the full variable domain: EAGVVQSPRYKIIEKKQPVAFWCNPISGHNTLYWYLQNLGQGPELLIRYENEEAVDDSQLPKDRFSAERLKGVDSTLKIQPAELGDSAVYLCASSLRASAGGMETQYFGPGTRLLVL.